This TCR beta chain was captured in a study of T cell repertoires in cytomegalovirus infection. For the study at large: Matching HLA type and CMV infection were both indicated by public TCR beta signatures. The study's findings and limits: HLA-C-restricted CMV-specific TCR beta clonotypes were dominant in the ex vivo response. Carriers of CMV plus the relevant HLA were identified by cumulative public TCR beta family frequency.

This clonotype showed up just a few times. The antigen remains unidentified. MiXCR was run by TCRdb on the reads, yielding one entry per CDR3 protein. This sample has some 800,000 distinct CDR3 sequences, with 25% to 35% found just once. Deletions cut 5 bases from V and 0 bases from J, with 11 bases between. Germline values: CDR1 LNHDA, CDR2 SQIVND (reference sequence). The CDR3 contains 15 residues. J is TRBJ1-3 and V is TRBV19; the D is unclear. The starting material was cultured CD8+ T cells from PBMCs, obtained from culture after CMV antigen stimulation. The clonotype originates from a human donor in good health (CMV status not recorded). Some clones in this sample may be carry-over from other donors' samples. The CDR3 is CASSPYSASGNTIYF. The DNA for the CDR3 is TGTGCCAGTAGTCCCTATAGCGCCTCTGGAAACACCATATATTTT.